One sample yielded the 18 T cell receptor beta chains listed below, sequenced in a study of cytomegalovirus exposure and HLA in healthy donors (TCRdb year 2017). The library was prepared using the immunoSEQ multiplex PCR assay. The multiplex PCR relied on a mix of 60 forward primers for TCR Vbeta segments and 13 reverse primers for TCR Jbeta segments. TCRdb provides this immuneACCESS table in a form limited to in-frame rearrangements. Some clones are lacking; in checked studies, under half of them reflect an unresolved V gene, and why the rest are absent is not known. The sample records about 160,000 clones, more than 65% of which are singletons. The ten largest clones take up roughly 6.7% of the sample. Sequenced input: PBMCs. Every receptor here comes from a man aged 50 to 59 in good health and CMV-seropositive.

The chain is built from TRBV28 and TRBJ1-5; 7 bases are shared with TRBD1. Germline values: CDR1 MDHEN, CDR2 SYDVKM. The CDR3 sequence is 15 residues long. The J segment lost 7 bases and the V segment lost 6 bases, leaving 12 bases of the junction unmatched. Written as DNA, the CDR3 is TGTGCCAGCAGCCCAAGACAGGGCGGAAGACAGCCCCAGCATTTT. Translating it yields CASSPRQGGRQPQHF.

This chain joins TRBV27 and TRBJ2-4, with 9 bases lining up with TRBD2. With 10 bases clipped from V and 13 bases from J, the junction kept 8 bases outside the gene matches. CDR3 length equals 11 residues. CDR1 and CDR2 from the germline V gene are MNHEY and SMNVEV (reference sequence). The CDR3: CATVLAGIQYF. DNA of the CDR3: TGTGCCACCGTACTAGCGGGCATCCAGTACTTC.

This chain uses TRBV7-2 with TRBJ2-3, with 9 bases matching TRBD2. V lost 5 bases to trimming and J lost 4 bases; unmatched junction nucleotides: 10. Germline lookup yields CDR1 SGHTA and CDR2 FQGNSA. The CDR3 is 16 amino acids. CDR3 sequence reads: CASSPPAGGHSDTQYF. The CDR3 DNA follows: TGTGCCAGCAGCCCTCCGGCGGGAGGGCACTCAGATACGCAGTATTTT.

This chain joins TRBV5-1 and TRBJ1-4; no definite D call. V was shortened by 4 bases and J by 6 bases, with 22 bases between the two germline ends. Per germline, CDR1 SGHRS and CDR2 YFSETQ. This CDR3 contains 17 residues. CDR3: CASSLLSSIGSDEKLFF. The CDR3 DNA sequence: TGCGCCAGCAGCCTTCTAAGCTCCATTGGTTCCGATGAAAAACTGTTTTTT.

The chain recombines TRBV7-9 with TRBJ2-7; possible D gene TRBD1, 5 bases. Per the germline V gene, CDR1 is SEHNR and CDR2 is FQNEAQ (reference sequence). This CDR3 contains 14 residues. Between the trimmed V and J ends, which lost 5 bases and 5 bases, there was a span of 16 bases. The chain's CDR3 is CASSKPPRVDEQYF. The CDR3 DNA reads as TGTGCCAGCAGCAAACCCCCCAGGGTGGACGAGCAGTACTTC.

This chain joins TRBV19 and TRBJ2-3; 9 bases match TRBD1. This CDR3 comprises 19 residues. Germline V gene data show CDR1 as LNHDA and CDR2 as SQIVND (reference sequence). V shed 7 bases, J shed 0 bases, and the junction held 17 bases outside the gene matches. DNA for the CDR3: TGTGCCAGTATCTACGGCCCGGGACAGGGAGGAGTAAGCACAGATACGCAGTATTTT. Amino acids: CASIYGPGQGGVSTDTQYF.

V gene TRBV5-1 combines with J gene TRBJ1-3; TRBD1 might be the D (6 bases). The CDR3 runs 16 residues. V shed 4 bases and J shed 0 bases, with 14 bases lying between them. Germline CDR1 SGHRS, CDR2 YFSETQ. CDR3 nucleotides: TGCGCCAGCAGCCCCCGGGACATAAGCTCTGGAAACACCATATATTTT. Amino acid sequence: CASSPRDISSGNTIYF.

The gene calls are TRBV5-1 and TRBJ2-7; D possibly corresponds to TRBD2 (6 bases). Deletions cut 0 bases from V and 5 bases from J, with 15 bases between. This CDR3 has 15 residues. Per germline, CDR1 SGHRS and CDR2 YFSETQ. The CDR3 nucleotides read TGCGCCAGCAGCTTGGCCGGACTTGGGGGGAACGAGCAGTACTTC. Translated, it gives CASSLAGLGGNEQYF. The variable domain in full, completed from reference TRBV5-1 and TRBJ2-7, reads KAGVTQTPRYLIKTRGQQVTLSCSPISGHRSVSWYQQTPGQGLQFLFEYFSETQRNKGNFPGRFSGRQFSNSRSEMNVSTLELGDSALYLCASSLAGLGGNEQYFGPGTRLTVT.

The V and J genes are TRBV28 and TRBJ2-5; tentative D call: TRBD2 (5 bases). Germline V CDR1 and CDR2: MDHEN, SYDVKM. The CDR3 covers 13 residues. With 5 bases removed from V and 5 bases from J, the gap between germline ends came to 12 bases. The CDR3 region has the DNA TGTGCCAGCAGTCTACGGACTCGCGAGACCCAGTACTTC. It translates to CASSLRTRETQYF.

The rearrangement joins TRBV7-8 to TRBJ2-3, with TRBD2 identical over 10 bases. CDR1 and CDR2 (germline): SGHVS, FQNEAQ. The CDR3 spans 16 residues. V shed 5 bases, J shed 2 bases, and the junction held 7 bases outside the gene matches. CDR3 DNA: TGTGCCAGCAGCCTCAAGCGGGAGGGAAACACAGATACGCAGTATTTT. This translates into CASSLKREGNTDTQYF.

This clone was observed a handful of times. This rearrangement joins TRBV5-1 to TRBJ2-7, with D tentatively TRBD1 (5 bases). V gave up 0 bases and J gave up 0 bases, with 16 bases separating them. This CDR3 region has 17 residues. Germline values: CDR1 SGHRS, CDR2 YFSETQ. The CDR3 here is CASSLGQQVFSSYEQYF. DNA for the CDR3: TGCGCCAGCAGCTTGGGGCAACAGGTCTTTAGCTCCTACGAGCAGTACTTC.

The genes are TRBV5-1 and TRBJ2-1; possible D gene TRBD2, 6 bases. From germline, CDR1 is SGHRS and CDR2 YFSETQ. This CDR3 has 14 amino acids. V was cut by 5 bases and J by 4 bases, with 13 bases left in between. The chain's CDR3 is CASSSMGLYNEQFF. CDR3 nucleotide sequence: TGCGCCAGCAGTTCCATGGGACTTTACAATGAGCAGTTCTTC.

V and J are TRBV30 and TRBJ1-2, with D unclear. The germline V and J ends were trimmed by 2 bases and 1 base, with 17 bases remaining between them. This CDR3 contains 16 residues. Germline CDR1 and CDR2: GTSNPN and SVGIG (reference sequence). The CDR3 sequence is CAWSLLAGIINYGYTF. The DNA for the CDR3 is TGTGCCTGGAGTCTCTTAGCGGGAATAATTAACTATGGCTACACCTTC.

The chain combines TRBV27 with TRBJ1-5; unclear D gene. Per germline, CDR1 MNHEY and CDR2 SMNVEV (reference sequence). The V and J ends lost 7 bases and 0 bases respectively, with 7 bases between them. This CDR3 has 13 amino acids. The CDR3 protein is CASKGDSNQPQHF. In DNA, the CDR3 is TGTGCCAGCAAAGGAGATAGCAATCAGCCCCAGCATTTT.

This clone was counted a few times. One end of the junction varies from germline; a read error may be responsible. The V call is TRBV7-9, the J call TRBJ1-6; D is possibly TRBD1 (6 bases). This CDR3 contains 16 residues. CDR1 is SEHNR and CDR2 is FQNEAQ in the germline V gene (reference sequence). The CDR3 sequence is CSSSHRDTSYNSPLHF. The CDR3 DNA reads TGTTCCAGCAGCCACCGGGACACTTCCTATAATTCACCCCTCCACTTT.

This chain links TRBV18 with TRBJ2-3; possibly TRBD1 for D (5 bases). The ends were cut back, 2 bases at V and 0 bases at J, with 9 bases in the middle. The CDR3 has 15 amino acids. The germline CDR1 and CDR2 sequences are KGHSH and LQKENI. In DNA form, the CDR3 reads TGTGCCAGCTCACCAAATACAGGAAGCACAGATACGCAGTATTTT. Translated: CASSPNTGSTDTQYF.

The chain employs TRBV11-2 and TRBJ2-3; perhaps TRBD2 as D (5 bases). The germline V gene encodes CDR1 SGHAT and CDR2 FQNNGV. The CDR3 runs to 15 residues. The V gene lost 3 bases and the J gene lost 4 bases, with 14 bases spanning the gap. This chain's CDR3 is CASSFLFTGADTQYF. The CDR3 DNA follows: TGTGCCAGCAGCTTTCTGTTTACCGGGGCAGATACGCAGTATTTT.

This chain connects TRBV5-1 to TRBJ2-1, with TRBD2 matching over 8 bases. V gave up 5 bases and J gave up 0 bases; unmatched junction bases: 4. Germline CDR1 is SGHRS and CDR2 is YFSETQ. There are 15 residues in the CDR3. Written as DNA, the CDR3 is TGCGCCAGCAGTCGGCGGGGGGACTCCTACAATGAGCAGTTCTTC. Its protein product is CASSRRGDSYNEQFF.